One and the same sample provided the 29 T cell receptor beta chains below, sequenced in a study of T-cell reconstitution after alpha-beta-depleted transplantation in children. Preparing the TCRbeta library involved the use of unique molecular identifiers. TCRdb redid the calling of the PCR reads with MiXCR, one entry per CDR3 protein. Of over 450,000 distinct CDR3 sequences listed, about 10% are singletons. Here the sequenced sample was PBMCs, taken before TCRalphabeta/CD19-depleted stem cell transplant. The receptors here all came from a child between 2 and 9 years old with inherited bone marrow failure, due to receive a stem cell transplant.

In nucleotides, the CDR3 is TGTGCCAGCGGGGGGACGAAGCAAGGAAACACCATATATTTT. As protein: CASGGTKQGNTIYF. The V gene is TRBV2, the J gene TRBJ1-3, with D possibly being TRBD1 (5 bases). Germline V CDR1 and CDR2: SNHLY, FYNNEI. The CDR3 is made up of 14 amino acids. V lost 8 bases to trimming and J lost 4 bases, with 15 bases between them.

This clonotype came up a few times. This sequence joins TRBV12-3 or TRBV12-4 and TRBJ2-2; D is possibly TRBD1 or TRBD2 (5 bases each). The length of the CDR3 is 16 residues. Trimming cost V 7 bases and J 0 bases, with 15 bases left between them. The CDR3 here is CASNRDPPPNTGELFF. The CDR3 nucleotides read TGTGCCAGCAACCGGGACCCTCCCCCGAACACCGGGGAGCTGTTTTTT.

This clonotype occurred a few times. An end of the junction differs from the germline gene, which may be a read error. The CDR3 nucleotides are TGTGCCACCAGCAGAGACGTCGTACGGGCAGGGAGGCTCTTT. This translates into CATSRDVVRAGRLF. This rearrangement joins TRBV15 to TRBJ1-6; D possibly corresponds to TRBD1 (5 bases). Looked up from germline, CDR1 is LNHNV and CDR2 is YYDKDF (reference sequence). CDR3 size: 14 residues.

This clonotype was seen repeatedly, ten times or more. J is TRBJ1-1 and V is TRBV28, with TRBD1 identical over 7 bases. The V gene end was trimmed by 4 bases and the J gene end by 1 base; junction bases not matched to a gene: 6. The V gene's germline CDR1 is MDHEN and CDR2 SYDVKM. The CDR3 sequence is 15 residues long. CDR3 nucleotides: TGTGCCAGCAGTTCTCCCGGGACAGCGAACACTGAAGCTTTCTTT. Its translation: CASSSPGTANTEAFF. The full variable domain, in which reference TRBV28 and TRBJ1-1 provide the parts outside the CDR3, is DVKVTQSSRYLVKRTGEKVFLECVQDMDHENMFWYRQDPGLGLRLIYFSYDVKMKEKGDIPEGYSVSREKKERFSLILESASTNQTSMYLCASSSPGTANTEAFFGQGTRLTVV.

The chain combines TRBV7-9 with TRBJ1-2; perhaps TRBD1 as D (6 bases). V was cut by 4 bases and J by 7 bases, with 10 bases left in between. This CDR3 comprises 12 residues. The germline V gene encodes CDR1 SEHNR and CDR2 FQNEAQ (reference sequence). The CDR3 DNA reads TGTGCCAGCAGCTCAGGGGTTCCTGGCTACACCTTC. As protein: CASSSGVPGYTF. Using reference TRBV7-9 and TRBJ1-2 for the parts outside the CDR3, the full variable domain is DTGVSQNPRHKITKRGQNVTFRCDPISEHNRLYWYRQTLGQGPEFLTYFQNEAQLEKSRLLSDRFSAERPKGSFSTLEIQRTEQGDSAMYLCASSSGVPGYTFGSGTRLTVV.

The gene calls are TRBV7-9 and TRBJ1-1; D is possibly TRBD1 (6 bases). The germline V and J ends were trimmed by 5 bases and 6 bases, with 10 bases remaining between them. Germline V gene data show CDR1 as SEHNR and CDR2 as FQNEAQ (reference sequence). The CDR3 contains 12 residues. CDR3 residues: CASSVRQAEAFF. The CDR3 DNA is TGTGCCAGCAGCGTGAGACAGGCTGAAGCTTTCTTT.

This clonotype was recorded at least ten times. The chain links TRBV5-1 to TRBJ2-1, with 7 bases identical to TRBD2. Germline V gives CDR1 SGHRS, CDR2 YFSETQ. CDR3 length: 15 residues. Trimming removed 4 bases from V and 5 bases from J; junction bases left unmatched: 9. CDR3 DNA: TGCGCCAGCAGCCGGACTAGTCCTCACAACAATGAGCAGTTCTTC. Translation gives CASSRTSPHNNEQFF.

The table lists this clonotype with many counts. The rearrangement joins TRBV29-1 to TRBJ1-5; TRBD1 is a possible D gene (5 bases). The CDR3 consists of 15 residues. Per germline, CDR1 SQVTM and CDR2 ANQGSEA. The ends were cut back, 0 bases at V and 5 bases at J, with 14 bases in the middle. The CDR3 coding sequence is TGCAGCGTTGAAGATAGGCAGGGAAGAGATCAGCCCCAGCATTTT. Protein: CSVEDRQGRDQPQHF.

In its sample, this clonotype was seen a few times. This chain joins TRBV7-9 and TRBJ2-3, with a tentative D call TRBD1 (5 bases). Deletions cut 2 bases from V and 1 base from J, with 16 bases between. Looked up from germline, CDR1 is SEHNR and CDR2 is FQNEAQ (reference sequence). This CDR3 region has 17 residues. The CDR3 region has the DNA TGTGCCAGCAGCTTAAGGGTGGTAGGGGATGGCACAGATACGCAGTATTTT. Residues: CASSLRVVGDGTDTQYF.

This clonotype was counted at least ten times. The gene calls are TRBV20-1 and TRBJ2-3, with D uncertain. Germline V gives CDR1 DFQATT, CDR2 SNEGSKA (reference sequence). The CDR3 loop spans 14 amino acids. V lost 6 bases and J 3 bases, leaving 16 bases between the germline ends. CDR3 nucleotides: TGCAGTGCGAATACCGGGTACGGGACAGATACGCAGTATTTT. Its protein product is CSANTGYGTDTQYF.

This clonotype was seen more than once but under ten times. The chain has TRBV12-3 or TRBV12-4 and TRBJ2-1, with TRBD2 matching 11 bases. V shed 5 bases and J 3 bases; nucleotides not matched to a gene: 6. The CDR3 loop spans 16 amino acids. The CDR3 is CASSLLAGEGYNEQFF. The CDR3 DNA follows: TGTGCCAGCAGTCTACTAGCGGGAGAAGGCTACAATGAGCAGTTCTTC.

The genes are TRBV11-2 and TRBJ2-7, with D perhaps assigned TRBD1 or TRBD2 (5 bases each). Trimming took off 0 bases at V and 3 bases at J, with 21 bases between the two ends. Germline V gene sequence: CDR1 SGHAT, CDR2 FQNNGV. CDR3 length: 18 residues. As DNA, the CDR3 is TGTGCCAGCAGCTTAGAGGCGAGCGTATTGAGGGGCTACTACGAGCAGTACTTC. Amino acids: CASSLEASVLRGYYEQYF.

V usage is TRBV5-4 and J usage is TRBJ2-1; unclear D gene. From germline, CDR1 is SGHNT and CDR2 YYREEE (reference sequence). CDR3 size: 16 residues. Trimming removed 7 bases from V and 2 bases from J, with 19 bases in between. CDR3 in amino acids: CASFTHLESPYNEQFF. In DNA, the CDR3 is TGTGCCAGCTTCACTCATTTAGAATCCCCCTACAATGAGCAGTTCTTC.

This clonotype occurred a few times. The chain joins TRBV20-1 to TRBJ1-5; D remains unclear. The CDR3 spans 13 residues. Per germline, CDR1 DFQATT and CDR2 SNEGSKA (reference sequence). The V end was cut by 3 bases, the J end by 3 bases, with 9 bases between. The CDR3 reads CSASGGNNQPQHF. In nucleotides, the CDR3 is TGCAGTGCTAGTGGTGGGAACAATCAGCCCCAGCATTTT.

In this sample, this clonotype turned up many times. CDR3 in DNA: TGTGCCAGCAGTTTATGGGCGGGAGGTACCACAGATACGCAGTATTTT. Translation gives CASSLWAGGTTDTQYF. The chain employs TRBV27 and TRBJ2-3; 8 bases are shared with TRBD2. Looked up from germline, CDR1 is MNHEY and CDR2 is SMNVEV (reference sequence). The V segment lost 1 base and the J segment 2 bases; nucleotides outside the gene matches: 5. The length of the CDR3 is 16 residues.

The sample holds many counts of this clonotype. V usage is TRBV7-2 and J usage is TRBJ2-7, with D tentatively TRBD2 (5 bases). The CDR3 is 17 residues long. Trimming removed 0 bases at V and 2 bases at J, with 17 bases between. CDR1 is SGHTA, CDR2 FQGNSA, per germline. CDR3 in amino acids: CASSLAPGGRATYEQYF. In DNA form, the CDR3 reads TGTGCCAGCAGCTTAGCCCCAGGTGGGCGGGCTACCTACGAGCAGTACTTC.

This chain connects TRBV9 to TRBJ1-5; D is possibly TRBD1 (6 bases). The CDR3 contains 14 residues. Germline-derived CDR1 and CDR2 are SGDLS and YYNGEE. V lost 4 bases, J lost 7 bases, and 15 bases lay in between. CDR3 sequence (DNA): TGTGCCAGCAGCCGAGGGGGATTTGGGCAGCCCCAGCATTTT. Translating it yields CASSRGGFGQPQHF.

J is TRBJ2-1 and V is TRBV19, with TRBD2 identical over 7 bases. The germline V gene encodes CDR1 LNHDA and CDR2 SQIVND (reference sequence). CDR3 length: 15 residues. Losses at the gene ends were 7 bases for V and 1 base for J; bases not matched to a gene: 7. CDR3 region: CASKVASGSYNEQFF. CDR3 sequence (DNA): TGTGCCAGTAAAGTTGCTAGCGGATCCTACAATGAGCAGTTCTTC.

In this sample, this clonotype turned up many times. V usage is TRBV20-1 and J usage is TRBJ2-7, with D possibly TRBD1 on 6 matching bases. Trimming removed 3 bases at V and 3 bases at J, with 12 bases between. Germline assignment: CDR1 DFQATT and CDR2 SNEGSKA (reference sequence). The CDR3 totals 13 residues. CDR3 sequence: CSASIGQSYEQYF. The CDR3 DNA follows: TGCAGTGCTAGCATAGGACAGAGCTACGAGCAGTACTTC.

This clonotype was recorded at least ten times. This chain links TRBV9 with TRBJ2-1, with TRBD1 as a possible D gene (7 bases). This CDR3 is built from 17 residues. The V end lost 0 bases, the J end lost 6 bases, and 19 bases lay between the germline ends. Per the germline V gene, CDR1 is SGDLS and CDR2 is YYNGEE. As DNA, the CDR3 is TGTGCCAGCAGCGTAGTTCATGCAGGGGGGTCCACCAATGAGCAGTTCTTC. Protein sequence: CASSVVHAGGSTNEQFF. Full variable domain (remainder filled in from reference TRBV9 and TRBJ2-1): DSGVTQTPKHLITATGQRVTLRCSPRSGDLSVYWYQQSLDQGLQFLIQYYNGEERAKGNILERFSAQQFPDLHSELNLSSLELGDSALYFCASSVVHAGGSTNEQFFGPGTRLTVL.

This clonotype was seen a few times. The chain joins TRBV6-5 to TRBJ2-3; perhaps D is TRBD1 or TRBD2 (5 bases each). V was pared by 3 bases and J by 4 bases, with 11 bases between. CDR1 MNHEY and CDR2 SVGAGI come from the germline V gene. This CDR3 spans 14 amino acids. CDR3 amino acids: CASSYRQGPDTQYF. CDR3 DNA sequence: TGTGCCAGCAGTTATCGGCAGGGACCAGATACGCAGTATTTT.

This clonotype was observed at least ten times. For the CDR3, the DNA is TGCAGTGCCCTGGGGAGGGGGCAGGAAAAACTGTTTTTT. This codes for CSALGRGQEKLFF. The V call is TRBV20-1, the J call TRBJ1-4; 7 nucleotides match TRBD1. This CDR3 is 13 amino acids long. Trimming at V came to 6 bases and at J to 8 bases, leaving 9 bases not matched to a gene. Per germline, CDR1 DFQATT and CDR2 SNEGSKA (reference sequence).

V gene TRBV7-2 combines with J gene TRBJ2-1; 11 bases fit TRBD2. Germline V CDR1 and CDR2: SGHTA, FQGNSA. This CDR3 is built from 16 residues. Germline trimming cut 5 bases from V and 7 bases from J; bases unmatched to any gene: 10. The CDR3 region is CASSLSLAGGWNEQFF. DNA for the CDR3: TGTGCCAGCAGCCTAAGCCTAGCGGGAGGTTGGAATGAGCAGTTCTTC. Full variable domain (rest looked up from reference TRBV7-2 and TRBJ2-1): GAGVSQSPSNKVTEKGKDVELRCDPISGHTALYWYRQSLGQGLEFLIYFQGNSAPDKSGLPSDRFSAERTGGSVSTLTIQRTQQEDSAVYLCASSLSLAGGWNEQFFGPGTRLTVL.

The table lists this clonotype with many counts. J is TRBJ2-3 and V is TRBV28, with 10 bases identical to TRBD2. CDR1 is MDHEN, CDR2 SYDVKM, per germline. This CDR3 region has 15 residues. J gave up 8 bases and V 6 bases, and 11 bases lay outside the gene matches. CDR3 sequence: CASSALAGDGGTQYF. The DNA of the CDR3 is TGTGCCAGCAGCGCGCTAGCGGGAGATGGCGGTACGCAGTATTTT.

This clonotype was seen many times. The V call is TRBV27, the J call TRBJ2-2, with D uncertain. There are 12 residues in the CDR3. Germline assignment: CDR1 MNHEY and CDR2 SMNVEV (reference sequence). The V end was cut by 5 bases, the J end by 6 bases, with 7 bases between. The DNA for the CDR3 is TGTGCCAGCAGTATCGCATCCGGGGAGCTGTTTTTT. The encoded protein is CASSIASGELFF.

This clonotype was picked up many times. The CDR3 bases are TGTGCCAGCAACCGAAGAGGGACAGCTAACACCGGGGAGCTGTTTTTT. This sequence encodes CASNRRGTANTGELFF. V is TRBV6-2 or TRBV6-3 and J is TRBJ2-2; 7 nucleotides agree with TRBD1. CDR1 is MNHEY and CDR2 is SVGEGT in the germline V gene. The CDR3 sequence is 16 residues long. Trimming took 7 bases from V and 2 from J; bases not matched to a gene: 10.

This clonotype was detected ten times or more. V and J are TRBV29-1 and TRBJ2-3; D is undetermined. Looked up from germline, CDR1 is SQVTM and CDR2 is ANQGSEA. This CDR3 is built from 10 residues. Trimming left V 3 bases short and J 4 bases short, with 2 bases between. The CDR3 protein is CSVDADTQYF. For the CDR3, the DNA is TGCAGCGTTGATGCAGATACGCAGTATTTT.

This clonotype was recorded a few times. The chain links TRBV19 to TRBJ2-2, with 7 positions matching TRBD1. Losses at the gene ends were 2 bases for V and 3 bases for J; bases not matched to a gene: 3. The CDR3 runs to 15 residues. The germline gives CDR1 LNHDA, CDR2 SQIVND (reference sequence). The CDR3, as DNA: TGTGCCAGTAGTATAAGGACAGGCTACACCGGGGAGCTGTTTTTT. It is translated as CASSIRTGYTGELFF.

This clonotype has ten or more counts. The J gene is TRBJ2-7, the V gene TRBV5-1; D may correspond to TRBD1 or TRBD2 (5 bases each). With 1 base removed from V and 1 base from J, the gap between germline ends came to 9 bases. This CDR3 has 14 residues. Germline CDR1 is SGHRS and CDR2 is YFSETQ. CDR3 in DNA: TGCGCCAGCAGCTTGTATGGGGGTTCCTACGAGCAGTACTTC. It translates to CASSLYGGSYEQYF.